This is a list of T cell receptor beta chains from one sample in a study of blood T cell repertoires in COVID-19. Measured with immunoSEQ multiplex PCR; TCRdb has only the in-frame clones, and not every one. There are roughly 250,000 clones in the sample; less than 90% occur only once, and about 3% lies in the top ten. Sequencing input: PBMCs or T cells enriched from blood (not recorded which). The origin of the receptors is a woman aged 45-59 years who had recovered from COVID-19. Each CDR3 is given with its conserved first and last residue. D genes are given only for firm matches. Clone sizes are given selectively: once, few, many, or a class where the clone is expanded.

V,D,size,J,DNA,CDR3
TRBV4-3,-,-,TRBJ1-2,TGCGCCAGCAGCCAAGTACAGGGATCTCGGAACTATGGCTACACCTTC,CASSQVQGSRNYGYTF
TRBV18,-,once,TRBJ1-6,TGTGCCAGCTCACCACCTTCGGGCAGGGGTAATTCACCCCTCCACTTT,CASSPPSGRGNSPLHF
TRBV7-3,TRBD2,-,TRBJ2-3,TGTGCCAGCAGCGCGGGACTAGCGGGAGGAAAACATACGCAGTATTTT,CASSAGLAGGKHTQYF
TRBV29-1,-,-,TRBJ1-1,TGCAGCGTTGAACCCCGGGACACGGACACTGAAGCTTTCTTT,CSVEPRDTDTEAFF
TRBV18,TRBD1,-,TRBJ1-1,TGTGCCAGCTCAGTTCAGGGGGCGCGTACTGAAGCTTTCTTT,CASSVQGARTEAFF
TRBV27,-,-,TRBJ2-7,TGTGCCAGCAGTTTAGAGGGGGATTCCTACGAGCAGTACTTC,CASSLEGDSYEQYF
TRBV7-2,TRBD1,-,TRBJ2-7,TGTGCCAGCAGCTTAGCCGGGACAGGGTCCTACGAGCAGTACTTC,CASSLAGTGSYEQYF
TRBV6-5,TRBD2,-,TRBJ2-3,TGTGCCAGCAAAATAGCGGGAGGGGACACAGATACGCAGTATTTT,CASKIAGGDTDTQYF
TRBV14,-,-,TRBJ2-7,TGTGCCAGCAGCCAAAACAGACCAGGTGGGTCCTACGAGCAGTACTTC,CASSQNRPGGSYEQYF
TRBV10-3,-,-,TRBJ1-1,TGTGCCATCAGTGACGCGGAACCGACTGAAGCTTTCTTT,CAISDAEPTEAFF
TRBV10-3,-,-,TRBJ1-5,TGTGCCAACTCCCCCACTGGAGGCAATCAGCCCCAGCATTTT,CANSPTGGNQPQHF
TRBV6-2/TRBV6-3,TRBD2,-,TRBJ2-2,TGTGCCAGCAGTGTGAGCGGGGCGAACACCGGGGAGCTGTTTTTT,CASSVSGANTGELFF
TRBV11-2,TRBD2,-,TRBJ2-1,TGTGCCAGCAGCCCGAGGACTAGCGGAAGGCAGAATGAGCAGTTCTTC,CASSPRTSGRQNEQFF
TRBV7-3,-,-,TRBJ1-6,TGTGCCAGCAGCTTCTCCCCTGGGGTAGGGGTTTTGTTCTCACCCCTCCACTTT,CASSFSPGVGVLFSPLHF
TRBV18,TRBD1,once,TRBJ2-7,TGTGCCAGCTCACCAGACAGGGGCAGCGACGAGCAGTACTTC,CASSPDRGSDEQYF
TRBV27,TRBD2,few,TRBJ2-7,TGTGCCAGCAGTTATAGCGGGGTCTACTCCTACGAGCAGTACTTC,CASSYSGVYSYEQYF
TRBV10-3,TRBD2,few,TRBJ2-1,TGTGCCATCAGTGAATCTAGCGGGCACTACAATGAGCAGTTCTTC,CAISESSGHYNEQFF
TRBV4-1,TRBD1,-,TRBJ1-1,TGCGCCAGCAGCCAACTCCCTTCGATCCGACAGGGGAACACTGAAGCTTTCTTT,CASSQLPSIRQGNTEAFF
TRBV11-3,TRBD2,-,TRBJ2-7,TGTGCCAGCAGCCTCGGGACTAGCGGGATTGACGAGCAGTACTTC,CASSLGTSGIDEQYF
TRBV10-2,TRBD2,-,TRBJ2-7,TGCGCCAGCAGTGAGTCTCGACTAGCGGGAGGGTACGAGCAGTACTTC,CASSESRLAGGYEQYF
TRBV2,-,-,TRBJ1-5,TGTGCCAGCAGTGAGTCGTTGCAGCCCCAGCATTTT,CASSESLQPQHF
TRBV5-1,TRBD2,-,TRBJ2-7,TGCGCCAGCAGCTTCGGGACTAGCGGGAGGGCGCTCGAGCAGTACTTC,CASSFGTSGRALEQYF
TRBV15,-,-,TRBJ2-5,TGTGCCACCCGAGGCCGGGGGGCGAGGATAGAGACCCAGTACTTC,CATRGRGARIETQYF
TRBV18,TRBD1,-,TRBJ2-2,TGTGCCAGCTCACCATACGGGACAGAGACCGGGGAGCTGTTTTTT,CASSPYGTETGELFF
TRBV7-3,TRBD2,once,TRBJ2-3,TGTGCCAGCAGCTTAGCGGGAGCCCCCTTTAGTATTGATACGCAGTATTTT,CASSLAGAPFSIDTQYF
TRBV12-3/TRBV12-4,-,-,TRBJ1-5,TGTGCCAGCAGGGGAGGTGGCAATCAGCCCCAGCATTTT,CASRGGGNQPQHF
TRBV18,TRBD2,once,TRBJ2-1,TGTGCCAGCTCACAGGGTAGCGGGAGCTACAATGAGCAGTTCTTC,CASSQGSGSYNEQFF
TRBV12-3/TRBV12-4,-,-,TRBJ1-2,TGTGCCAGCAGTTTGGGGGGATCCAATGGCTACACCTTC,CASSLGGSNGYTF
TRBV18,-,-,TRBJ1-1,TGTGCCAGCTCACCACGCGCCACTGAAGCTTTCTTT,CASSPRATEAFF
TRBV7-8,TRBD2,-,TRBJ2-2,TGTGCCAGCAGCTTAGCCGTGACTAGCGGGATTGGGGAGCTGTTTTTT,CASSLAVTSGIGELFF
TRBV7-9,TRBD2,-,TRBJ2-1,TGTGCCAGCAGCTCACCGGGACTAGCCCCCAATGAGCAGTTCTTC,CASSSPGLAPNEQFF
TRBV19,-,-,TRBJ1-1,TGTGCCAGTAGTATTCCCGAAAAGGGGGTAGGTACTGAAGCTTTCTTT,CASSIPEKGVGTEAFF
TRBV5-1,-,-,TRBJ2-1,TGCGCCAGCAGCGACACGTTTTACAATGAGCAGTTCTTC,CASSDTFYNEQFF
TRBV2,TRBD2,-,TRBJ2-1,TGTGCCAGCAGTGCTCGGGAGGGGGACTACAATGAGCAGTTCTTC,CASSAREGDYNEQFF
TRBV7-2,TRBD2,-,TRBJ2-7,TGTGCCAGCTCCACTAGCGGGAGGTCGTACGAGCAGTACTTC,CASSTSGRSYEQYF
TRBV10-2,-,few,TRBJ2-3,TGCGCCAGCAGGATAGAGAGTATCACAGATACGCAGTATTTT,CASRIESITDTQYF
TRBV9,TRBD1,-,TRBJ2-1,TGTGCCAGCAGCGTAGGCGGCAGGGGGATGGGTGGTGAGCAGTTCTTC,CASSVGGRGMGGEQFF
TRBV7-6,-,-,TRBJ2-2,TGTGCCAGCAGCTTAGGGGCGCTCAGAGACAACACCGGGGAGCTGTTTTTT,CASSLGALRDNTGELFF
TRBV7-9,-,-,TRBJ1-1,TGTGCCAGCAGCTCCCGACCGGGGGTAGGTGAAGCTTTCTTT,CASSSRPGVGEAFF
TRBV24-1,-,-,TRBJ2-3,TGTGCCACCAGTGACCCCGGTAGCACAGATACGCAGTATTTT,CATSDPGSTDTQYF
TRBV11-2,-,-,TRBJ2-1,TGTGCCAGCAGCCCTGGGGCGAGCTCCTACAATGAGCAGTTCTTC,CASSPGASSYNEQFF
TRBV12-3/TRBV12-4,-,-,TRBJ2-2,TGTGCCAGCATCGCCGAGGGCCCCGGGGAGCTGTTTTTT,CASIAEGPGELFF
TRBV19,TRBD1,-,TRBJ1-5,TGTGCCAGTAGCGAGGACAGGTTGAGGGGTCAGCCCCAGCATTTT,CASSEDRLRGQPQHF
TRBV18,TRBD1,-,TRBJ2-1,TGTGCCAGCTCACCGGGGACAGGGACCTACTCCTACAATGAGCAGTTCTTC,CASSPGTGTYSYNEQFF
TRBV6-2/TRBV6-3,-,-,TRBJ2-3,TGTGCCAGCAGTTCGCGGAGTACCACAGATACGCAGTATTTT,CASSSRSTTDTQYF
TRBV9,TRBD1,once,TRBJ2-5,TGTGCCAGGAACAGACAGGGGGCCGTCGAGACCCAGTACTTC,CARNRQGAVETQYF
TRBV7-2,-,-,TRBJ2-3,TGTGCCAGCAGCTTTCTAGCGGATACGCAGTATTTT,CASSFLADTQYF
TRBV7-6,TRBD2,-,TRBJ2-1,TGTGCCAGCAGCCCTAGGTTTCGGACTAGCGGTACCCGCTCCTACAATGAGCAGTTCTTC,CASSPRFRTSGTRSYNEQFF
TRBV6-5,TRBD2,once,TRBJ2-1,TGTGCCAGCAGTACTCCTAGCGGGCCTTATAATGAGCAGTTCTTC,CASSTPSGPYNEQFF
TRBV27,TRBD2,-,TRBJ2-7,TGTGCCAGCAGTCCACTTTTAGCGGGAGTTCACGAGCAGTACTTC,CASSPLLAGVHEQYF
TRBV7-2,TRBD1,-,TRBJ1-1,TGTGCCAGCAGGAGACAGGGGGCGGGGACTGAAGCTTTCTTT,CASRRQGAGTEAFF
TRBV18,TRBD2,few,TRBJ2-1,TGTGCCAGCTCACCACCCACACTAGCGGGTCGAAACAATGAGCAGTTCTTC,CASSPPTLAGRNNEQFF
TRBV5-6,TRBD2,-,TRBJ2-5,TGTGCCAGCAGCTTGGGGTCTAGCGGGGGACAAGAGACCCAGTACTTC,CASSLGSSGGQETQYF
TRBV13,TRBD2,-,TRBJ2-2,TGTGCCAGCAGCTTACGGCTAGCGGGATTCGGGGAGCTGTTTTTT,CASSLRLAGFGELFF
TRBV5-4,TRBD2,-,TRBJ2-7,TGTGCCAGCAGCTACGGGACTAGCGGGAGCGTATACGAGCAGTACTTC,CASSYGTSGSVYEQYF
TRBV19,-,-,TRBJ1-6,TGTGCCAGTAGTGGGCCAGTTCCAAATTCACCCCTCCACTTT,CASSGPVPNSPLHF
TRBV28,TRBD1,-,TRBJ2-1,TGTGCCAGCAGGGGACAGGGGAAGGAGCAGTTCTTC,CASRGQGKEQFF
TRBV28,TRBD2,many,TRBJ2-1,TGTGCCAGCAGTACCTTAGCGGGAGTTTCCTACAATGAGCAGTTCTTC,CASSTLAGVSYNEQFF
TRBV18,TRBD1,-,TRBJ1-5,TGTGCCAGCTCGAAGAACCGGGACAGGGGAAACAATCAGCCCCAGCATTTT,CASSKNRDRGNNQPQHF